This T cell receptor (beta chain) comes out of a study of blood T cell repertoires in COVID-19. Study-level background: Both acute and convalescent COVID-19 samples were obtained from the United States, Italy and Spain.

The ends were cut back, 3 bases at V and 3 bases at J, with 10 bases in the middle. CDR3 length equals 14 residues. Germline-derived CDR1 and CDR2 are LNHDA and SQIVND (reference sequence). Some clones are missing from TCRdb's copy, which holds only in-frame ones; the method was immunoSEQ multiplex PCR. The sample contains more than 300,000 clones, just under 90% of which appear only once. This TCR was recovered from a woman aged 25 to 39 who had recovered from COVID-19. Sequencing was carried out using PBMCs or T cells enriched from blood (not recorded which). This chain links TRBV19 with TRBJ2-3, with D possibly TRBD2 on 6 matching bases. For the CDR3, the DNA is TGTGCCAGTAGTATCGGGACTTCAACAGATACGCAGTATTTT. Protein sequence: CASSIGTSTDTQYF.